The TCR beta chain under discussion was sequenced for a study of cytomegalovirus exposure and HLA in healthy donors. Study-level results: V- and J-gene trimming in TCR beta was tied to a missense DCLRE1C variant by an analysis performed later.

The donors (healthy individuals) were bone marrow donors. Donors showed nominal health when sampled, although they likely had unrecorded immune exposures. In regard to this clone: Its antigen is not identified.

Germline trimming cut 6 bases from V and 4 bases from J; bases unmatched to any gene: 14. CDR1 and CDR2 (germline): SQVTM, ANQGSEA. The length of the CDR3 is 16 residues. The PCR had 60 Vbeta and 13 Jbeta primers. TCRdb's copy holds only in-frame clones and misses some; the assay was immunoSEQ multiplex PCR. The sample has about 170,000 clones, 65% to 85% seen once; the top ten hold 2% to 3%. Input material: PBMCs. V and J are TRBV29-1 and TRBJ2-2; 7 nucleotides line up with TRBD2. The receptor was derived from a male donor in good health and CMV-seronegative. CDR3 DNA: TGCAGCGTGGGCCCAAGGGCGGGGGATTCCACCGGGGAGCTGTTTTTT. It encodes CSVGPRAGDSTGELFF.